The text below deals with one T cell receptor (beta chain). The table came from immunoSEQ multiplex PCR; TCRdb's copy has only in-frame clones and leaves some out. The data hold some 320,000 clones, with about 86% observed a single time. Specified treatment: 15 to 20 received Ad26.COV2.S at low or high dose, single or two shots; about 5 received placebo; per-sample allocation not given. Sample collection was performed on day 63 after the first vaccine or placebo injection. The entry originates in a study of Ad26.COV2.S vaccination and SARS-CoV-2 variants. Germline CDR1 is SGHAT and CDR2 is FQNNGV. Trimming took off 0 bases at V and 6 bases at J, with 12 bases between the two ends. CDR3 length: 15 amino acids.

V gene TRBV11-2 combines with J gene TRBJ2-1, with D possibly TRBD2 on 6 matching bases. Sequences were derived from peripheral blood, sampled in a trial of Ad26.COV2.S vaccine versus placebo. This TCR came from a person aged 18-65 years who received the Ad26.COV2.S COVID-19 vaccine or a placebo. In DNA form, the CDR3 reads TGTGCCAGCAGCTTAGATCGGAGGGCGGGCAATGAGCAGTTCTTC. Encoded protein: CASSLDRRAGNEQFF.